One sample yielded the 12 T cell receptor beta chains listed below, sequenced in a study of T-cell memory formation after mild COVID-19. MiXCR was run by TCRdb on the 5' RACE reads, yielding one entry per CDR3 protein. The sample lists 85,000 to 120,000 distinct CDR3 sequences; 9.5% to 15% were seen once. Sequenced input: PBMCs or a T cell subset sorted from them (not recorded which). Receptors were obtained from an adult woman who had mild COVID-19 (a few samples of this study predate the infection). Cell type and time point are not known.

The CDR3 nucleotides read TGCAGCGTTGAGAAGGAGAATGAGCAGTTCTTC. This sequence encodes CSVEKENEQFF. This chain uses TRBV29-1 with TRBJ2-1, with D uncertain. Germline loops: CDR1 SQVTM, CDR2 ANQGSEA. The V gene lost 3 bases and the J gene lost 7 bases, with 7 bases spanning the gap. The CDR3 is 11 residues long.

The chain uses TRBV5-5 and TRBJ2-1, with D hard to call. V was shortened by 7 bases and J by 4 bases, with 9 bases between the two germline ends. Germline-derived CDR1 and CDR2 are SGHKS and YYEKEE (reference sequence). The CDR3 spans 12 residues. This CDR3 is CASAVGYNEQFF. The CDR3, as DNA: TGTGCCAGCGCTGTAGGGTACAATGAGCAGTTCTTC.

The chain combines TRBV3-1 with TRBJ1-2, with D unclear. Trimming removed 0 bases from V and 9 bases from J, with 17 bases in between. Germline values: CDR1 LGHDT, CDR2 YNNKEL (reference sequence). The CDR3 is 15 residues long. The CDR3 DNA reads TGTGCCAGCAGCCAAGATCCTGTAGGCGGTCGACGCTACACCTTC. Translating gives CASSQDPVGGRRYTF.

This clonotype was seen a few times. This rearrangement joins TRBV6-6 to TRBJ1-2; D remains ambiguous. Trimming took off 7 bases at V and 4 bases at J, with 13 bases between the two ends. CDR3 length: 13 residues. Germline CDR1 and CDR2: MNHNY and SVGAGI (reference sequence). CDR3 sequence reads: CASTPGIRYGYTF. The CDR3 nucleotides are TGTGCCAGCACCCCCGGAATACGCTATGGCTACACCTTC.

CDR3: CASRPSSYNEQFF. CDR3 nucleotide sequence: TGTGCCAGCCGTCCCAGCTCCTACAATGAGCAGTTCTTC. The V call is TRBV3-1, the J call TRBJ2-1; D is unclear. Germline CDR1 is LGHDT and CDR2 is YNNKEL (reference sequence). The V gene lost 8 bases and the J gene lost 0 bases, with 8 bases spanning the gap. The CDR3 is 13 residues long.

Ten or more counts support this clonotype. The rearrangement links TRBV4-1 to TRBJ2-5; 9 bases line up with TRBD2. V shed 0 bases and J 4 bases; nucleotides not matched to a gene: 15. This CDR3 contains 19 residues. Germline V gives CDR1 MGHRA, CDR2 YSYEKL. For the CDR3, the DNA is TGCGCCAGCAGCCAAGATCGGGATGGTAGCGGGGGATTCCGAGAGACCCAGTACTTC. It translates to CASSQDRDGSGGFRETQYF.

This clonotype has a handful of counts. The chain recombines TRBV24-1 with TRBJ2-1; D not certain. V shed 1 base and J shed 8 bases, with 20 bases lying between them. Germline CDR1 reads KGHDR; CDR2 reads SFDVKD. This CDR3 has 17 amino acids. The CDR3 reads CATSDFGPGGNNDEQFF. CDR3 nucleotides: TGTGCCACCAGTGATTTTGGGCCAGGTGGGAACAATGATGAGCAGTTCTTC.

This clonotype has more than one count but fewer than ten. V and J are TRBV14 and TRBJ2-5; D gene ambiguous. The CDR3 extends over 14 amino acids. V was trimmed by 2 bases and J by 0 bases, leaving 7 bases between them. Per germline, CDR1 SGHDN and CDR2 FVKESK. The CDR3 region has the DNA TGTGCCAGCAGCCAAATGGAGTACCAAGAGACCCAGTACTTC. As protein: CASSQMEYQETQYF.

The sample holds a few counts of this clonotype. V and J are TRBV10-3 and TRBJ1-5, with D tentatively TRBD1 (5 bases). The CDR3 runs 16 residues. CDR1 is ENHRY, CDR2 SYGVKD, per germline. The V end was cut by 0 bases, the J end by 2 bases, with 11 bases between. CDR3 region: CAISESAGRGNQPQHF. CDR3 DNA sequence: TGTGCCATCAGTGAGTCTGCAGGGCGAGGCAATCAGCCCCAGCATTTT.

The chain links TRBV5-5 to TRBJ2-7; TRBD1 aligns across 7 bases. The CDR3 sequence is 17 residues long. Trimming cost V 2 bases and J 1 base; bases outside gene matches: 12. The germline V gene has CDR1 SGHKS and CDR2 YYEKEE (reference sequence). The DNA for the CDR3 is TGTGCCAGCAGCTTAGCGATGACAGGGATGGGGTCCTACGAGCAGTACTTC. It translates to CASSLAMTGMGSYEQYF.

The chain uses TRBV2 and TRBJ2-1; D is unclear. Trimming removed 7 bases from V and 0 bases from J, with 4 bases in between. CDR1 is SNHLY, CDR2 FYNNEI, per germline. The CDR3 runs to 12 residues. In DNA, the CDR3 is TGTGCCAGCAAGGACTCCTACAATGAGCAGTTCTTC. Its protein is CASKDSYNEQFF.

The chain has TRBV7-9 and TRBJ1-6; 12 nucleotides align to TRBD1. V was clipped by 5 bases and J by 10 bases; unmatched bases: 9. The germline V gene has CDR1 SEHNR and CDR2 FQNEAQ (reference sequence). The CDR3 spans 16 residues. This chain's CDR3 is CASSPGTGGLGSPLHF. In DNA form, the CDR3 reads TGTGCCAGCAGCCCAGGGACAGGGGGCCTCGGGTCACCCCTCCACTTT.